Sequencing of this T cell receptor (beta chain) was carried out in a study of T-cell memory formation after mild COVID-19. For the study at large: Most TCR clusters belonged to a single donor.

Constant-segment primers were used for 5'RACE, and the resulting TCR alpha and TCR beta cDNA libraries carried sample barcodes and UMIs. Via MiXCR, TCRdb re-called the 5' RACE reads, giving one row per CDR3 protein. Here the sample spans fewer than 150,000 distinct CDR3 sequences, about a fifth being singletons. Study outcomes and limitations: CD4+ bias marked clones expanding day 15 to 37, unlike balanced contracting clones. The study found contracting CD4+ clones mainly in CM and EM and contracting CD8+ clones in EMRA.

V lost 6 bases, J lost 5 bases, and 17 bases lay in between. This CDR3 is 14 amino acids long. CDR1 and CDR2 from the germline V gene are MDHEN and SYDVKM. This clonotype has only a few counts. The antigen remains unidentified. This rearrangement joins TRBV28 to TRBJ2-7, with D possibly matching TRBD2 (5 bases). Sequenced: PBMCs or a T cell subset sorted from them (not recorded which). The sequence came from a young man who had mild COVID-19 (a few samples of this study predate the infection). Cell type and time point are not known. The DNA of the CDR3 is TGTGCCAGCAGATCAACGGGGTTTTTTCACGAGCAGTACGTC. Translating gives CASRSTGFFHEQYV.